The entry that follows covers one T cell receptor beta chain sequence. This sample is drawn from a study of CD8 T cells in Susac syndrome. Reverse transcription used about 0.45 to 1 ug RNA and random hexamers. TCR beta CDR3 was amplified by immunoSEQ covering 54 Vbeta and 13 Jbeta. TCRdb used MiXCR to reprocess the immunoSEQ multiplex PCR reads, holding one entry per CDR3 protein. This table has more than 95,000 distinct CDR3 sequences, approximately 96% appearing once. This receptor was obtained from a human donor with Susac syndrome. Sequencing was performed on CD8+ T cells from PBMCs.

In DNA, the CDR3 is TGTGCCAGCAGTTATGCGGGAGAGGCAGATACGCAGTATTTT. Amino acid sequence: CASSYAGEADTQYF. The genes are TRBV6-6 and TRBJ2-3; the match to TRBD2 covers 7 bases. Germline V gene lookup returns CDR1 MNHNY and CDR2 SVGAGI (reference sequence). The ends lost 3 bases at V and 4 bases at J; junction bases unmatched: 4. The CDR3 covers 14 residues.